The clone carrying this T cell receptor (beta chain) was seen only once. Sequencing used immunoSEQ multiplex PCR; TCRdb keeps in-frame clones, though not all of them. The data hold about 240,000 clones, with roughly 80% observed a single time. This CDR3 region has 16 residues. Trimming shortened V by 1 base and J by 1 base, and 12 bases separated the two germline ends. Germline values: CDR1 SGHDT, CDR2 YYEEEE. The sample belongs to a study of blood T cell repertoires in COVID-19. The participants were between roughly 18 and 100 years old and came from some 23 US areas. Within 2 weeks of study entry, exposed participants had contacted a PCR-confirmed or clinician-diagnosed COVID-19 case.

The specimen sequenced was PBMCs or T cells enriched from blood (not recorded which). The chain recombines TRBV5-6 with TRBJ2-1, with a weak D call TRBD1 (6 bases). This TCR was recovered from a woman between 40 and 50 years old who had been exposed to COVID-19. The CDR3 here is CASSLYRDTSYNEQFF. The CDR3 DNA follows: TGTGCCAGCAGCTTGTATCGGGACACTTCCTACAATGAGCAGTTCTTC.